The T cell receptor (beta chain) described here comes from a study of blood T cell repertoires in COVID-19. Looking at the study overall: From the United States, Italy and Spain came samples of acute and convalescent COVID-19. Nucleic acid was either cDNA or gDNA, and it came from T cells, B-cell-depleted T cells, or PBMCs.

The CDR3 is made up of 16 amino acids. From germline, CDR1 is LGHDT and CDR2 YNNKEL (reference sequence). V was trimmed by 0 bases and J by 5 bases, leaving 13 bases between them. As handled by the study authors: The authors estimated nucleated cell counts from reference gene primer amplification. Produced via immunoSEQ multiplex PCR; TCRdb's table is partial and in-frame only. V and J calls and clone size come straight from that table; D and trimming were deduced from the DNA. The sample holds 75,000 to 80,000 clones, about nine tenths seen once. This receptor was taken from a human donor in a cohort sampled during active COVID-19. The specimen was peripheral blood. The chain has TRBV3-1 (or the pseudogene TRBV3-2) and TRBJ2-2; D may be TRBD1 (5 bases). CDR3 in DNA: TGTGCCAGCAGCCAAGATTTACCAGGGAAAACCGGGGAGCTGTTTTTT. The encoded protein is CASSQDLPGKTGELFF.